Presented here are 3 T cell receptor beta chains from one specimen sequenced in a study of glioma-infiltrating T cells. The iRepertoire nested amplicon-rescue multiplex PCR amplified TCR alpha and beta CDR3s from RNA. MiXCR was run by TCRdb on the multiplex PCR reads, yielding one entry per CDR3 protein. The profile shows around 390,000 distinct CDR3 sequences, more than 35% of them singletons. Sequencing input: glioma tissue, nonneoplastic brain tissue, or PBMCs (not recorded which). Every receptor here comes from a human donor with low-grade glioma or glioblastoma, undergoing nonglioma brain surgery, or in good health (not recorded which).

The gene calls are TRBV19 and TRBJ1-3; D ambiguous. Trimming removed 2 bases at V and 0 bases at J, with 8 bases between. The CDR3 runs to 15 residues. Germline V gene data show CDR1 as LNHDA and CDR2 as SQIVND (reference sequence). CDR3 sequence (DNA): TGTGCCAGTAGTATAAGACGGACCTCTGGAAACACCATATATTTT. Translation gives CASSIRRTSGNTIYF.

The J gene is TRBJ2-1, the V gene TRBV7-2; 7 bases are shared with TRBD1. Germline trimming cut 6 bases from V and 1 base from J; bases unmatched to any gene: 9. The length of the CDR3 is 16 residues. The germline gives CDR1 SGHTA, CDR2 FQGNSA. CDR3 region: CASRSTGTVSYNEQFF. In DNA, the CDR3 is TGTGCCAGCAGATCCACAGGGACAGTGTCCTACAATGAGCAGTTCTTC.

The sample holds a few counts of this clonotype. The V gene is TRBV7-2, the J gene TRBJ1-1; D not certain. Germline lookup yields CDR1 SGHTA and CDR2 FQGNSA. This CDR3 region has 15 residues. Trimming removed 0 bases from V and 0 bases from J, with 8 bases in between. The CDR3 protein is CASSLAYGMNTEAFF. CDR3 bases: TGTGCCAGCAGCTTAGCGTACGGGATGAACACTGAAGCTTTCTTT. Variable domain in full (rest from reference TRBV7-2 and TRBJ1-1): GAGVSQSPSNKVTEKGKDVELRCDPISGHTALYWYRQSLGQGLEFLIYFQGNSAPDKSGLPSDRFSAERTGGSVSTLTIQRTQQEDSAVYLCASSLAYGMNTEAFFGQGTRLTVV.